A single T cell receptor (beta chain) is shown here with its context. Germline CDR1 and CDR2: MRHNA and SNTAGT. The V end was cut by 0 bases, the J end by 1 base, with 8 bases between. The CDR3 extends over 15 amino acids. This specimen belongs to a study of blood T cell repertoires in COVID-19. Overall study context: Acute-phase and convalescent COVID-19 samples originated in the United States, Italy and Spain. The analysed material was cDNA or gDNA that came from T cells, B-cell-depleted T cells, or PBMCs.

Per the study methods: Amplification of reference gene primers provided the estimated nucleated cell counts. Data came from immunoSEQ multiplex PCR; TCRdb stores just in-frame clones and leaves some out. V and J calls and clone size are as listed in that table; D and trimming were resolved from the DNA. The sample has 160,000 or so clones; roughly 87% are singletons. The chain couples TRBV6-4 to TRBJ2-3, with D tentatively TRBD2 (6 bases). The TCR comes from a woman between 65 and 79 years old with acute or convalescent COVID-19. The sequenced material came from peripheral blood. In nucleotides, the CDR3 is TGTGCCAGCAGTGACTCCGCTAGCGGCACAGATACGCAGTATTTT. It yields the protein CASSDSASGTDTQYF.